This T cell receptor (beta chain) comes out of a study of human T cells and chemical hapten exposure. Background on the study: Patch tests put 0.01% DPC on the upper back, read at 6 days. Women made up most patients, who had alopecia areata, totalis or universalis. Study-wide findings and caveats: Significantly more large CDR3 similarity clusters arose among expanded TCRs than among controls. TCRs exceeding 1 in 1000 frequency stayed unchanged with DPC sensitization.

Using its own MiXCR run on the RACE reads, TCRdb lists one record per CDR3 protein. The sample holds around 34,000 distinct CDR3 sequences, 5.5% to 8% seen once. V was pared by 5 bases and J by 4 bases, with 8 bases between. Germline CDR1 and CDR2: MNHNY and SVGAGI (reference sequence). The CDR3 runs 12 residues. In this sample, this clonotype turned up a few times. What it binds is not known. Specified time point: patch test 1, 2 weeks after DPC sensitization. Treatment defined: therapeutic diphenylcyclopropenone sensitization with weekly scalp DPC. Extraction yielded total RNA from whole blood (unfractionated).

This chain joins TRBV6-6 and TRBJ1-2; D gene uncertain. The sequences come from whole blood, collected in connection with sensitization to the hapten diphenylcyclopropenone (DPC). This TCR came from a woman in her thirties with alopecia areata. Some clones in this sample may be carry-over from other donors' samples. CDR3 sequence: CASSQWSYGYTF. DNA of the CDR3: TGTGCCAGCAGTCAGTGGAGCTATGGCTACACCTTC.